This T cell receptor beta chain was obtained from a study of identical twins. This clonotype was detected only a few times. Antigen unknown. TCRdb reanalysed the 5' RACE reads using MiXCR and keeps one entry per CDR3 protein. The data hold approximately 550,000 distinct CDR3 sequences, with more than 20% observed a single time. CDR3 length equals 14 residues. V trimming: 5 bases; J trimming: 8 bases; junction bases outside the gene matches: 8. CDR1 is DFQATT and CDR2 is SNEGSKA in the germline V gene (reference sequence). Study-level points and caveats: Out-of-frame beta chain sequences displayed weaker excess sharing between twins.

This sample also belongs to another study, concerning yellow fever vaccine responses in identical twins.

The sequenced material came from CD4+ T cells sorted from blood. The TCR originated in a woman in her late teens or twenties in good health. The chain carries TRBV20-1 and TRBJ2-1; 11 positions match TRBD1. CDR3: CSAGGQGAVYEQFF. The CDR3 DNA is TGCAGTGCTGGAGGACAGGGGGCGGTATATGAGCAGTTCTTC.